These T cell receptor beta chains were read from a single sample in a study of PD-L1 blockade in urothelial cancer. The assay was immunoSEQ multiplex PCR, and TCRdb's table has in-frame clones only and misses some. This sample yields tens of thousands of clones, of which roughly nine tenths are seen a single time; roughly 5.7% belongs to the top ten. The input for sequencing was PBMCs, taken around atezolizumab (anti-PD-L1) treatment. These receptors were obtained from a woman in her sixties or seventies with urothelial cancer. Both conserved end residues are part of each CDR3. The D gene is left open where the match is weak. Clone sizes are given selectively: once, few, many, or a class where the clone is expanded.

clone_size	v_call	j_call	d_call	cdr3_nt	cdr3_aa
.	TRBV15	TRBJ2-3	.	TGTGCCACCAGCAGAGATCCCGGAGCAGATACGCAGTATTTT	CATSRDPGADTQYF
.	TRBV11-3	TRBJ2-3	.	TGTGCCAGCAGCCCCCCTGAGGCTCCAGCTGCAGATACGCAGTATTTT	CASSPPEAPAADTQYF
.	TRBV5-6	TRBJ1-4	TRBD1	TGTGCCAGCAGCTTGGGACAGGGGGGTTATGAAAAACTGTTTTTT	CASSLGQGGYEKLFF
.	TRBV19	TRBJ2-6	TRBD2	TGTGCCAGTAGGATTAGCGGGGCTGACTCTGGGGCCAACGTCCTGACTTTC	CASRISGADSGANVLTF
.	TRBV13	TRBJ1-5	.	TGTGCCAGCAGCTCTACGACAGGTCTTATTGGAGGCAATCAGCCCCAGCATTTT	CASSSTTGLIGGNQPQHF
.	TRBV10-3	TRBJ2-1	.	TGTGCCATCAGTCTGACTGACCGTAGCTCCTACAATGAGCAGTTCTTC	CAISLTDRSSYNEQFF
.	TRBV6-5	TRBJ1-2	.	TGTGCCAGCAGTTACTCGAGAGGGTCCTATGGCTACACCTTC	CASSYSRGSYGYTF
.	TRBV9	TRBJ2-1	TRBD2	TGTGCCAGCAGCGTAGGTTCCAGCGGGGGATACAATGAGCAGTTCTTC	CASSVGSSGGYNEQFF
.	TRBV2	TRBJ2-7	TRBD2	TGTGCCAGCAGTGAACGGCTAGCGGGAGACGAGCAGTACTTC	CASSERLAGDEQYF
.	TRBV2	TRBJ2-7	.	TGTGCCAGCAGTGAAGGAGCCAGCGTTACGGAGAATGGGTCCTACGAGCAGTACTTC	CASSEGASVTENGSYEQYF
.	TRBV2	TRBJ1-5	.	TGTGCCAGCAGTGAGGGGGGTCTGAGTCAGCCCCAGCATTTT	CASSEGGLSQPQHF
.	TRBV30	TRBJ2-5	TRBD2	TGTGCCTGGAGTCCCGCTGCGGGAGCCCAAGAGACCCAGTACTTC	CAWSPAAGAQETQYF
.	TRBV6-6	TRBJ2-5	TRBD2	TGTGCCAGCAGAAAGAGCGGGGGGCGCCAAGAGACCCAGTACTTC	CASRKSGGRQETQYF
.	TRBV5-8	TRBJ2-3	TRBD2	TGTGCCAGCGTAAGGATGGGACTAGCGGGGGGCCGAGATACGCAGTATTTT	CASVRMGLAGGRDTQYF
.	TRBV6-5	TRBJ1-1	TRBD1	TGTGCCAGCAGTTACTCTCTGGGGACAGGGAACACTGAAGCTTTCTTT	CASSYSLGTGNTEAFF
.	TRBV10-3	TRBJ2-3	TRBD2	TGTGCCATCAGTGTGGTCTCTTTCGCGGGGGGGCTTTATACGCAGTATTTT	CAISVVSFAGGLYTQYF
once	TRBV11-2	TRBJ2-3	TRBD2	TGTGCCAGCAGCTTACTCCGACTAGCGGCCTCCACAGATACGCAGTATTTT	CASSLLRLAASTDTQYF
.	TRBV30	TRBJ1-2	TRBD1	TGTGCCTGGCGCTACCCAGGGGGCAGTAGGGGCTACACCTTC	CAWRYPGGSRGYTF
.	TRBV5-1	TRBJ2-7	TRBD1	TGCGCCAGCAGCTTGGTGGGACAGGGATCTTCGCAGTACTTC	CASSLVGQGSSQYF
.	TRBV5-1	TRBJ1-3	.	TGCGCCAGCAGCTTGGCTGGCGGATCAGGAAACACCATATATTTT	CASSLAGGSGNTIYF
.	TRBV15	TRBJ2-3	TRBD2	TGTGCCACCAGCAGCCGTCTAGCGGGGGGGAGGTCAGATACGCAGTATTTT	CATSSRLAGGRSDTQYF
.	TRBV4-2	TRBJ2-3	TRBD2	TGTGCCAGCAGCCAAGAAGCTAGCGGGGCAGGGGCAGATACGCAGTATTTT	CASSQEASGAGADTQYF
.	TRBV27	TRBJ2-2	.	TGTGCCAGCAGTTCCGGGACACTCGCGAACACCGGGGAGCTGTTTTTT	CASSSGTLANTGELFF
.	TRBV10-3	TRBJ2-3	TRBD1	TGTGCCATGACAGGGACAGGGTCCCCAGATACGCAGTATTTT	CAMTGTGSPDTQYF
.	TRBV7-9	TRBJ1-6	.	TGTGCCAGCAGCTTAAGCCAGGGAAATTCACCCCTCCACTTT	CASSLSQGNSPLHF
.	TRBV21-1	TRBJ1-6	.	TGTGCCAGCGTCCGCCCCGCAGGGTTTCAGTCACCCCTCCACTTT	CASVRPAGFQSPLHF
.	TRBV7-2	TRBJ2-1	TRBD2	TGTGCCAGCAGCTTAGTATTAGCGGGAGAAAATGAGCAGTTCTTC	CASSLVLAGENEQFF
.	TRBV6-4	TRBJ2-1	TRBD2	TGTGCCAGCAGTGTCGGCGGGAGGGTTTCCTACAATGAGCAGTTCTTC	CASSVGGRVSYNEQFF
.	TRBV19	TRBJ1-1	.	TGTGCCAGTAGTATCAGGGTTAACACTGAAGCTTTCTTT	CASSIRVNTEAFF
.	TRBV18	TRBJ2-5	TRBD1	TGTGCCAGCTCCCAACTACAGGGGACGCAAGAGACCCAGTACTTC	CASSQLQGTQETQYF
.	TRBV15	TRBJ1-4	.	TGTGCCACCAGCAGAGACGGGGGGGCTCAAAATGAAAAACTGTTTTTT	CATSRDGGAQNEKLFF
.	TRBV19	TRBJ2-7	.	TGTGCCAGTGCCCCTGTAGCGGCCCTATCCTACGAGCAGTACTTC	CASAPVAALSYEQYF
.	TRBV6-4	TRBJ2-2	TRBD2	TGTGCCAGCAGTGACTCGTCTAGCGGAGACGTTCTTGGTGGGGAGCTGTTTTTT	CASSDSSSGDVLGGELFF
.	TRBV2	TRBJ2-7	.	TGTGCCAGCAGAAAAGAGGTGGGCGAGCAGTACTTC	CASRKEVGEQYF
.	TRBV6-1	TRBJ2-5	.	TGTGCCAGCAGTGAAGCCTTAGGTGGCGGTGGGGAGACCCAGTACTTC	CASSEALGGGGETQYF
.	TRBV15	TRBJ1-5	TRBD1	TGTGCCACCAGCAGAGAGGGACAGGGAATAGGTGATCAGCCCCAGCATTTT	CATSREGQGIGDQPQHF
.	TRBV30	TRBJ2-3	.	TGTGCCTGGAGTCGACAGGATCGAGGTACGCAGTATTTT	CAWSRQDRGTQYF
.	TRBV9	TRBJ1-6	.	TGTGCCAGCAGCTCCCCGGGGGGGGCAAATTCACCCCTCCACTTT	CASSSPGGANSPLHF
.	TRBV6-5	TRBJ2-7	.	TGTGCCAGCAGTTACTCGACAGCCCATTCCTACGAGCAGTACTTC	CASSYSTAHSYEQYF
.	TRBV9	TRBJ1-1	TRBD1	TGTGCCAGCAGCAGTGGACAGGGGAACACTGAAGCTTTCTTT	CASSSGQGNTEAFF
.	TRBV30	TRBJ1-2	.	TGTGCCTGGGTGACAGGCTATGGCTACACCTTC	CAWVTGYGYTF
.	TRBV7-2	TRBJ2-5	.	TGTGCCAGCAGCTCGACTAGGACAGGTTCCAGGGAGACCCAGTACTTC	CASSSTRTGSRETQYF
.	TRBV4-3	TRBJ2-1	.	TGCGCCAGCAGCCAAGATCGAGCCACTAATGAGCAGTTCTTC	CASSQDRATNEQFF
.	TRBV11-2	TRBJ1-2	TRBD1	TGTGCCAGCAGCTTCGGACAGGGGGCGGCGGACTATGGCTACACCTTC	CASSFGQGAADYGYTF
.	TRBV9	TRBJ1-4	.	TGTGCCAGCAGCGTAGAAGGTGTAGGAGGGGAAAAACTGTTTTTT	CASSVEGVGGEKLFF
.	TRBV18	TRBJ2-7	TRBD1	TGTGCCAGCTCACTCCGGGACAGGGGCCCCTACGAGCAGTACTTC	CASSLRDRGPYEQYF
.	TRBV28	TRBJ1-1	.	TGTGCCAGCAGTTTCCCCCGGACAGAGAACACTGAAGCTTTCTTT	CASSFPRTENTEAFF
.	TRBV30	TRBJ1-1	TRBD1	TGTGCCTGGAGTCTAGGACAGGGGGTCGGTACTGAAGCTTTCTTT	CAWSLGQGVGTEAFF
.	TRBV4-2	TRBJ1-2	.	TGTGCCAGCAGCCAAGCGTGGTTGGGGCGCGGCTACACCTTC	CASSQAWLGRGYTF
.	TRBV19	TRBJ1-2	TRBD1	TGTGCCAGTAGTACGGGACAGAGATTCTTCTATGGCTACACCTTC	CASSTGQRFFYGYTF
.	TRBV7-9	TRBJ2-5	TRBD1	TGTGCCAGCAGCCGACAGGGGGACCAAGAGACCCAGTACTTC	CASSRQGDQETQYF
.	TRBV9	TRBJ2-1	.	TGTGCCAGCAGCGTAGCGGCTAGTCTAGAGAATGAGCAGTTCTTC	CASSVAASLENEQFF
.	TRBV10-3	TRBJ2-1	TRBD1	TGTGCCATCAGTGAACGACAGGGGAATGAGCAGTTCTTC	CAISERQGNEQFF
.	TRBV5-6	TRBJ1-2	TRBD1	TGTGCCAGCAGACTTACAGGGGGGAATTTCCATGGCTACACCTTC	CASRLTGGNFHGYTF
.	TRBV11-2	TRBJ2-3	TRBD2	TGTGCCAGCAGCTTAGAAGCGGGGGGGGGTACGCAGTATTTT	CASSLEAGGGTQYF
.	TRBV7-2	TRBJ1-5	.	TGTGCCAGCAGCCAGGTAGGAGGGATCAGCCAGCCCCAGCATTTT	CASSQVGGISQPQHF
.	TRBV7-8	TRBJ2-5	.	TGTGCCAGCAGCCCCGGGGACACTTCTTTTTTCCAAGAGACCCAGTACTTC	CASSPGDTSFFQETQYF
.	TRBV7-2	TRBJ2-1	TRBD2	TGTGCCAGCAGCTCGGGACTAGCGGGGCCCTCTGAGCAGTTCTTC	CASSSGLAGPSEQFF
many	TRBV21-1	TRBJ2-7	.	TGTGCCAGCAGCTCCGTTGGGGGGTACTCTAGTCGGGACGAGCAGTACTTC	CASSSVGGYSSRDEQYF
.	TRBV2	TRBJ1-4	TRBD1	TGTGCCAGCAGTAGGGGGACAGGGGAATCGGAAAAACTGTTTTTT	CASSRGTGESEKLFF